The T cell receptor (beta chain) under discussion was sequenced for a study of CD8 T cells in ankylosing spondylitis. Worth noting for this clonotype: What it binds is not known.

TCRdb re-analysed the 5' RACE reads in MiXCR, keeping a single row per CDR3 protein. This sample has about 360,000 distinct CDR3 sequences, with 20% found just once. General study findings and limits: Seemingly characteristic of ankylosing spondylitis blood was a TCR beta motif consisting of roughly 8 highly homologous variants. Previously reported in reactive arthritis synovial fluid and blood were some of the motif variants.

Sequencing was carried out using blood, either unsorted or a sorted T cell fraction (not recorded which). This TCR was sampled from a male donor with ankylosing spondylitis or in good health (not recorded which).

In nucleotides, the CDR3 is TGCGCCAGCAGCCAAGATATAGCGGGGGGGGCTAAGGAGAATGAGCAGTTCTTC. Its translation: CASSQDIAGGAKENEQFF. The rearrangement uses TRBV4-1 and TRBJ2-1; 11 bases are a match to TRBD2. The CDR3 has 18 residues. Per the germline V gene, CDR1 is MGHRA and CDR2 is YSYEKL. V lost 0 bases and J lost 7; bases outside the gene matches: 11.